A single sample gave rise to the 24 T cell receptor beta chains below, sequenced in a study of blood T cells in healthy people across ages (dated by TCRdb to about 2015). Library method: 5' RACE. The sequencer listed for this sample is Illumina HiSeq 2500. A second about 7 to 11 cycle PCR used a sample-barcoded 5' primer and a J-beta primer mix. TCRdb took the public reads, trimmed them with fastp at Q25, ran MiXCR for clone calling and kept in-frame beta chains. Here each entry gathers all rows of one CDR3 protein and keeps the most common genes and DNA. A total of hundreds of thousands of distinct CDR3 sequences appear in this sample, roughly 45% of them only once. About 20% of the sample is taken by the ten largest. The sequenced sample consisted of blood. Every receptor here comes from a woman in her fifties or sixties in good health.

This clonotype was detected many times. The chain combines TRBV12-3 or TRBV12-4 with TRBJ2-5; either TRBD1 or TRBD2 may fit D (5 bases each). CDR3 size: 13 residues. Trimming removed 6 bases at V and 1 base at J, with 9 bases between. The CDR3 loop is CASSWGSQETQYF. CDR3 coding DNA: TGTGCCAGCAGCTGGGGGAGCCAAGAGACCCAGTACTTC.

This sequence joins TRBV20-1 and TRBJ2-5; TRBD2 matches at 8 bases. The J call is in doubt because the DNA end fits TRBJ2-7 better. Germline CDR1 reads DFQATT; CDR2 reads SNEGSKA (reference sequence). The length of the CDR3 is 15 residues. CDR3 sequence: CSASSSRREVNEQYF. The CDR3 DNA reads as TGCAGTGCTAGTAGCTCTCGGCGGGAGGTAAACGAGCAGTACTTC.

This clonotype occurred a few times. The chain carries TRBV20-1 and TRBJ2-7, with D possibly being TRBD1 (6 bases). This CDR3 contains 15 residues. V gave up 6 bases and J gave up 0 bases, with 18 bases separating them. CDR1 is DFQATT and CDR2 is SNEGSKA in the germline V gene (reference sequence). The CDR3 DNA reads TGCAGTGCCGTGACGACAGGTTCCTCCTCCTACGAGCAGTACTTC. Protein: CSAVTTGSSSYEQYF.

The V and J genes are TRBV11-2 and TRBJ1-3; no clear D. Germline CDR1 and CDR2: SGHAT and FQNNGV. V was clipped by 1 base and J by 4 bases, with 8 bases between them. This CDR3 comprises 14 residues. In DNA form, the CDR3 reads TGTGCCAGCAGCTTAGCTGACGCGGGAAACACCATATATTTT. It is translated as CASSLADAGNTIYF.

In this sample, this clonotype turned up a few times. This chain connects TRBV11-2 to TRBJ2-1, with D possibly TRBD1 on 6 matching bases. Trimming removed 6 bases from V and 6 bases from J, with 9 bases in between. The CDR3 runs 12 residues. The germline gives CDR1 SGHAT, CDR2 FQNNGV. The CDR3 nucleotides read TGTGCCAGCAGAAGGGGGTCCAATGAGCAGTTCTTC. As protein: CASRRGSNEQFF.

This clonotype was seen a few times. CDR3 bases: TGCGCCAGCCACGACAGGGGGCATGGTAATGAAAAACTGTTTTTT. Its protein is CASHDRGHGNEKLFF. The gene calls are TRBV5-1 and TRBJ1-4, with 10 bases lining up with TRBD1. Germline values: CDR1 SGHRS, CDR2 YFSETQ. Germline trimming cut 7 bases from V and 4 bases from J; bases unmatched to any gene: 7. This CDR3 is built from 15 residues.

This clonotype has a single count. As DNA, the CDR3 is TGCGCCAGCAGCCTACAGGGGAAGCACACTGAAGCTTTCTTT. It codes for CASSLQGKHTEAFF. The chain combines TRBV4-3 with TRBJ1-1; 7 positions match TRBD1. The germline gives CDR1 LGHNA, CDR2 YSLEER. V lost 4 bases to trimming and J lost 3 bases; unmatched junction nucleotides: 5. The CDR3 contains 14 residues.

This clonotype has only a few counts. The rearrangement joins TRBV3-1 to TRBJ1-2; D call uncertain. The ends were cut back, 0 bases at V and 7 bases at J, with 21 bases in the middle. Germline V lookup: CDR1 LGHDT, CDR2 YNNKEL (reference sequence). The CDR3 is 17 residues long. CDR3 sequence (DNA): TGTGCCAGCAGCCAAGATCTGGCTCCCATGGGGTCGGGTGGCTACACCTTC. Translating it yields CASSQDLAPMGSGGYTF.

The chain recombines TRBV14 with TRBJ2-3; tentatively, D is TRBD2 (6 bases). This CDR3 contains 12 residues. V lost 2 bases and J 14 bases, leaving 14 bases between the germline ends. Per germline, CDR1 SGHDN and CDR2 FVKESK. CDR3 residues: CASSQLAVEPYF. DNA of the CDR3: TGTGCCAGCAGCCAATTAGCGGTGGAGCCGTATTTT.

The chain uses TRBV11-3 and TRBJ2-1, with 14 bases aligning to TRBD2. Germline V gene sequence: CDR1 SGHNT, CDR2 YENEEA. The CDR3 has 15 amino acids. V lost 6 bases, J lost 8 bases, and 6 bases stayed unmatched. The CDR3 protein is CASRLGTSGSDEQFF. In DNA form, the CDR3 reads TGTGCCAGCAGACTTGGGACTAGCGGGAGCGATGAGCAGTTCTTC.

In its sample, this clonotype was seen once. The rearrangement joins TRBV4-2 to TRBJ1-1, with TRBD1 as a possible D gene (5 bases). Germline-derived CDR1 and CDR2 are LGHNA and YNFKEQ. The CDR3 consists of 15 residues. Trimming took 0 bases from V and 4 from J, leaving 12 bases between them. This CDR3 reads CASSQDPGDGTEAFF. The CDR3 nucleotides are TGTGCCAGCAGCCAAGATCCGGGGGATGGCACTGAAGCTTTCTTT.

The chain is built from TRBV3-1 and TRBJ1-5; D might be TRBD1 (6 bases). This CDR3 comprises 15 residues. Looked up from germline, CDR1 is LGHDT and CDR2 is YNNKEL (reference sequence). V lost 3 bases and J 4 bases, leaving 13 bases between the germline ends. The CDR3 sequence is CASSQGRGENQPQHF. The DNA for the CDR3 is TGTGCCAGCAGCCAGGGCAGGGGAGAGAATCAGCCCCAGCATTTT.

This clonotype was seen a few times. The V gene is TRBV29-1, the J gene TRBJ1-1; D ambiguous. The germline V gene encodes CDR1 SQVTM and CDR2 ANQGSEA. CDR3 length: 15 residues. The ends were cut back, 3 bases at V and 5 bases at J, with 19 bases in the middle. The DNA for the CDR3 is TGCAGCGTTGACCACTATCCGACGGGAGGTACTGAAGCTTTCTTT. This codes for CSVDHYPTGGTEAFF.

With regard to this clonotype: It may be a read error: a sequence one base away is much more abundant. Here the CDR3 reads CASSWGTGGTNEQYF. CDR3 bases: TGCGCCAGCAGCTGGGGGACAGGGGGTACAAATGAGCAGTACTTC. The chain links TRBV5-1 to TRBJ2-5, with 11 bases lining up with TRBD1. Unmatched junction bases numbered 12, after V lost 3 bases and J lost 11 bases. This CDR3 region has 15 residues. Germline CDR1 and CDR2: SGHRS and YFSETQ.

This rearrangement joins TRBV20-1 to TRBJ1-6, with D maybe TRBD1 (5 bases). This CDR3 has 13 residues. Germline assignment: CDR1 DFQATT and CDR2 SNEGSKA (reference sequence). The ends were cut back, 0 bases at V and 14 bases at J, with 14 bases in the middle. The CDR3 bases are TGCAGTGCTAGAGATACGGGGGAGCTATCCCTCCACTTT. Its protein product is CSARDTGELSLHF.

The chain links TRBV30 to TRBJ2-7; D uncertain. This CDR3 contains 14 residues. Between the trimmed V and J ends, which lost 4 bases and 2 bases, there was a span of 15 bases. CDR1 is GTSNPN, CDR2 SVGIG, per germline (reference sequence). The DNA for the CDR3 is TGTGCCTGGACCTTAGGTGTAGGAGCCTACGAGCAGTACTTC. Amino acids: CAWTLGVGAYEQYF. The full variable domain, in which reference TRBV30 and TRBJ2-7 provide the parts outside the CDR3, is SQTIHQWPATLVQPVGSPLSLECTVEGTSNPNLYWYRQAAGRGLQLLFYSVGIGQISSEVPQNLSASRPQDRQFILSSKKLLLSDSGFYLCAWTLGVGAYEQYFGPGTRLTVT.

Ten or more counts support this clonotype. The J gene is TRBJ2-7, the V gene TRBV4-3, with D possibly being TRBD2 (6 bases). Trimming removed 4 bases at V and 5 bases at J, with 24 bases between. Germline V lookup: CDR1 LGHNA, CDR2 YSLEER. CDR3 length: 17 amino acids. The CDR3 DNA follows: TGCGCCAGCAGCCGAATGCCGTTGACTAGTATTTTCAACGAGCAGTACTTC. Translated, it gives CASSRMPLTSIFNEQYF.

This clonotype has only one observation. V usage is TRBV20-1 and J usage is TRBJ2-4, with 7 bases aligning to TRBD1. The last part of the DNA fits TRBJ2-7 better; the J call may be wrong. Germline V lookup: CDR1 DFQATT, CDR2 SNEGSKA (reference sequence). The CDR3 has 16 amino acids. Written as DNA, the CDR3 is TGCAGTGCTTGGGACAGTCGCGATGTCCTGAATTACGAGCAGTACTTC. It codes for CSAWDSRDVLNYEQYF.

There are a few counts of this clonotype. This chain joins TRBV29-1 and TRBJ2-2; maybe TRBD1 (6 bases). V shed 6 bases and J shed 7 bases, with 30 bases lying between them. CDR1 and CDR2 from the germline V gene are SQVTM and ANQGSEA. This CDR3 spans 18 amino acids. The CDR3 DNA reads as TGCAGCGTCCACCCAAAACCACTGGGGGCGGGTACGAACGGGGAGCTGTTTTTT. It encodes CSVHPKPLGAGTNGELFF.

V gene TRBV11-1 combines with J gene TRBJ1-1; 8 bases fit TRBD1. The CDR3 runs to 15 residues. The trim removed 3 bases at V and 0 bases at J, leaving 3 bases unmatched. Germline assignment: CDR1 SGHAT and CDR2 FQDESV (reference sequence). The CDR3 bases are TGTGCCAGCAGCTTGGGACAGGTTCTGAACACTGAAGCTTTCTTT. This encodes CASSLGQVLNTEAFF.

This clonotype was detected a few times. The CDR3 DNA is TGCAGCGTGGAGGGGACCTCGGTGGATGGCTACACCTTC. It codes for CSVEGTSVDGYTF. The chain uses TRBV29-1 and TRBJ1-2, with D perhaps TRBD1 (5 bases). Germline lookup yields CDR1 SQVTM and CDR2 ANQGSEA. The V gene lost 6 bases and the J gene lost 6 bases, with 17 bases spanning the gap. This CDR3 region has 13 residues. Full variable domain (missing parts from reference TRBV29-1 and TRBJ1-2): SAVISQKPSRDICQRGTSLTIQCQVDSQVTMMFWYRQQPGQSLTLIATANQGSEATYESGFVIDKFPISRPNLTFSTLTVSNMSPEDSSIYLCSVEGTSVDGYTFGSGTRLTVV.

The V gene is TRBV28, the J gene TRBJ2-6, with a possible D match to TRBD1 (5 bases). The CDR3 totals 15 residues. The V gene's germline CDR1 is MDHEN and CDR2 SYDVKM. V was clipped by 5 bases and J by 2 bases, with 10 bases between them. The CDR3 spells CASSGQGAGANVLTF. For the CDR3, the DNA is TGTGCCAGCAGTGGGCAGGGTGCTGGGGCCAACGTCCTGACTTTC.

As for this clonotype: The junction does not match germline at one end; this may be a read error. The chain carries TRBV2 and TRBJ2-5; TRBD1 agrees at 10 bases. CDR1 is SNHLY, CDR2 FYNNEI, per germline. This CDR3 region has 14 residues. The CDR3 DNA is TGTGCCAGCACCCCGCTGGGACAGGGGTACGAGCAGGACTTC. It codes for CASTPLGQGYEQDF. The full variable domain, rest sourced from reference TRBV2 and TRBJ2-5, is EPEVTQTPSHQVTQMGQEVILRCVPISNHLYFYWYRQILGQKVEFLVSFYNNEISEKSEIFDDQFSVERPDGSNFTLKIRSTKLEDSAMYFCASTPLGQGYEQDFGPGTRLLVL.

The V gene is TRBV20-1, the J gene TRBJ2-5; D call uncertain. V was shortened by 0 bases and J by 1 base, with 9 bases between the two germline ends. Germline lookup yields CDR1 DFQATT and CDR2 SNEGSKA (reference sequence). CDR3 size: 14 residues. CDR3 nucleotides: TGCAGTGCTAGAGATTACCGGGCCCAAGAGACCCAGTACTTC. Encoded protein: CSARDYRAQETQYF.